The TCR beta chain described here comes from a study of cytomegalovirus exposure and HLA in healthy donors. With 60 Vbeta and 13 Jbeta primers, the PCR was carried out. Using immunoSEQ multiplex PCR, the repertoire was profiled, and TCRdb retains in-frame clones only, with some absent. The sample lists fewer than 120,000 clones, under 85% occurring once. The V end lost 3 bases, the J end lost 4 bases, and 12 bases lay between the germline ends. The germline CDR1 and CDR2 sequences are SGHTA and FQGNSA. This CDR3 has 14 amino acids. The chain combines TRBV7-2 with TRBJ1-2; D possibly corresponds to TRBD1 (6 bases). The sequenced sample was PBMCs. This receptor was identified in a man aged 30 to 39 in good health and CMV-seropositive. The CDR3: CASSFLGQFYGYTF. The CDR3 DNA sequence: TGTGCCAGCAGCTTCCTCGGACAGTTCTATGGCTACACCTTC. The full variable domain, with the rest looked up from reference TRBV7-2 and TRBJ1-2, is GAGVSQSPSNKVTEKGKDVELRCDPISGHTALYWYRQSLGQGLEFLIYFQGNSAPDKSGLPSDRFSAERTGGSVSTLTIQRTQQEDSAVYLCASSFLGQFYGYTFGSGTRLTVV.